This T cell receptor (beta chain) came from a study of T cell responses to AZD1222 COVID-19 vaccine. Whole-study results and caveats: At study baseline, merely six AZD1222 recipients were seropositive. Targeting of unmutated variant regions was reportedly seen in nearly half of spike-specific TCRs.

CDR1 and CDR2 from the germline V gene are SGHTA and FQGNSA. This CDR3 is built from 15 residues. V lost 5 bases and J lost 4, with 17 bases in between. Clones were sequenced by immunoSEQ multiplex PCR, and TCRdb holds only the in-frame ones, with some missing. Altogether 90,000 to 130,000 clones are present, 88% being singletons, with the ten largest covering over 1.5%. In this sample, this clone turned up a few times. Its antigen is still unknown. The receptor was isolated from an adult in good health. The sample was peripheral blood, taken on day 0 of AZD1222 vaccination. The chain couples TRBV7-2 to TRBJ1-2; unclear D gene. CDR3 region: CASSPGLNVGYGYTF. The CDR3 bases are TGTGCCAGCAGCCCGGGTTTAAATGTCGGCTATGGCTACACCTTC.